Listed below are T cell receptor beta chains from one sample, sequenced in a study of Ad26.COV2.S vaccination and SARS-CoV-2 variants. Here immunoSEQ multiplex PCR was the method, and the copy in TCRdb shows in-frame clones only, minus some. The top ten clones hold over 1.3% of a sample with about 680,000 clones, around 92% of them seen once. The specimen comprised peripheral blood, sampled in a trial of Ad26.COV2.S vaccine versus placebo. Receptors were obtained from a person aged 18-65 years who received the Ad26.COV2.S COVID-19 vaccine or a placebo. CDR3s include the opening cysteine and the closing phenylalanine or tryptophan. A D gene is named only where the DNA matches it firmly. Rows give clone size only sometimes, using once, few, many, or a class for an expanded clone.

TRBV23-1,TRBJ2-7,NA,NA,TGCGCCAGCAGGTTCGGGTTAATAGCGAGCTACGAGCAGTACTTC,CASRFGLIASYEQYF
TRBV4-2,TRBJ2-2,NA,NA,TGTGCCAGCAGCCAAGATAGAACTCGCGACCCCGGGGAGCTGTTTTTT,CASSQDRTRDPGELFF
TRBV18,TRBJ1-3,NA,NA,TGTGCCAGCTCACAGGGAGATAATGGAAACACCATATATTTT,CASSQGDNGNTIYF
TRBV27,TRBJ2-1,NA,TRBD1,TGTGCCAGCAGTTTACAGGGACAGGGCTCCTACAATGAGCAGTTCTTC,CASSLQGQGSYNEQFF
TRBV21-1,TRBJ2-7,NA,NA,TGTGCCAGCAGCCCGACTAGCCACGAGCAGTACTTC,CASSPTSHEQYF
TRBV24-1,TRBJ2-1,NA,TRBD2,TGTGCCACCAGTGGTGTCGGACTAGCGGGAGGGTGGATTGAGCAGTTCTTC,CATSGVGLAGGWIEQFF
TRBV19,TRBJ2-5,NA,NA,TGTGCCAGTTCGACTACAGGAGGAGAGACCCAGTACTTC,CASSTTGGETQYF
TRBV10-3,TRBJ1-3,NA,NA,TGTGCCATCAGTACCACTAAGGGGGGATCTGGAAACACCATATATTTT,CAISTTKGGSGNTIYF
TRBV6-2/TRBV6-3,TRBJ2-1,NA,NA,TGTGCCAGCAGTTACTCGCAGGTCAGGGTTGAGCAGTTCTTC,CASSYSQVRVEQFF
TRBV5-8,TRBJ2-7,once,TRBD2,TGTGCCAGCAGGTCCGGGACTACCAACCGCTACGAGCAGTACTTC,CASRSGTTNRYEQYF
TRBV11-1,TRBJ2-2,once,NA,TGTGCCAGCAGCTTAGCCAGGGGCACCGGGGAGCTGTTTTTT,CASSLARGTGELFF
TRBV24-1,TRBJ2-3,NA,NA,TGTGCCACCAGTGATTATGTCGCGGGGGATACGCAGTATTTT,CATSDYVAGDTQYF
TRBV27,TRBJ2-3,NA,NA,TGTGCCAGCAGTTTATCGAGCTTCGTAAGGGCCGGGGATAACACAGATACGCAGTATTTT,CASSLSSFVRAGDNTDTQYF
TRBV7-9,TRBJ2-1,NA,NA,TGTGCCAGCAGCTTAAATGGCCTAGCGAATGAGCAGTTCTTC,CASSLNGLANEQFF
TRBV7-9,TRBJ2-3,NA,TRBD1,TGTGCCAGCAGCTCCCGGCGGACAGGGGGGACAGATACGCAGTATTTT,CASSSRRTGGTDTQYF
TRBV19,TRBJ2-7,NA,TRBD1,TGTGCCAGTTTGGACAGGGGCTTCTCCTACGAGCAGTACTTC,CASLDRGFSYEQYF
TRBV29-1,TRBJ1-2,NA,NA,TGCAGCGTTGAAGGGGAGAGGAGATCGGGAAGCTATGGCTACACCTTC,CSVEGERRSGSYGYTF
TRBV15,TRBJ2-1,NA,NA,TGTGCCACCAGCAGAGATGCACAGAGCTCCTACAATGAGCAGTTCTTC,CATSRDAQSSYNEQFF
TRBV3-1/TRBV3-2,TRBJ1-5,NA,NA,TGTGCCAGCAGCCAAGATGCCTCAGGGGGCAATCAGCCCCAGCATTTT,CASSQDASGGNQPQHF
TRBV5-1,TRBJ2-7,NA,TRBD1,TGCGCCAGCAGCAGACGGGACAGGACCTACGAGCAGTACTTC,CASSRRDRTYEQYF
TRBV29-1,TRBJ2-5,NA,NA,TGCAGCGTTGGGGGTGGGACCGGGACCCAGTACTTC,CSVGGGTGTQYF
TRBV15,TRBJ2-7,NA,NA,TGTGCCACCAGCAGAGTGGGCCCCGCCTACGAGCAGTACTTC,CATSRVGPAYEQYF
TRBV6-5,TRBJ2-7,NA,NA,TGTGCCAGCAGCCCGGACAGCTCCTACGAGCAGTACTTC,CASSPDSSYEQYF
TRBV24-1,TRBJ2-2,NA,NA,TGTGCCACCAGTGATTCCTCCGGGGAGCTGTTTTTT,CATSDSSGELFF
TRBV19,TRBJ1-2,NA,TRBD1,TGTGCCAGTAGTCCGGACAGGGGGTCTGGCTACACCTTC,CASSPDRGSGYTF
TRBV5-1,TRBJ2-7,NA,NA,TGCGCCAGCAGCTTGGGGTCGCAGGACTACGAGCAGTACTTC,CASSLGSQDYEQYF
TRBV15,TRBJ2-1,NA,NA,TGTGCCACCAGCAAAGGAAACTCGGGAGATAGCTACAATGAGCAGTTCTTC,CATSKGNSGDSYNEQFF
TRBV7-9,TRBJ1-4,NA,NA,TGTGCCAGCAGCCACCTCAATGAAAAACTGTTTTTT,CASSHLNEKLFF
TRBV7-3,TRBJ1-2,NA,NA,TGTGCCAGCAGCTTAACGGGCGGGGGCGGCTACACCTTC,CASSLTGGGGYTF
TRBV5-1,TRBJ2-7,NA,TRBD2,TGCGCCAGCAGCCCGGTGGGAGGGCTGACCTACGAGCAGTACTTC,CASSPVGGLTYEQYF
TRBV27,TRBJ2-5,NA,NA,TGTGCCAGCAGTTTACTAGGGGTTGGGGAGACCCAGTACTTC,CASSLLGVGETQYF
TRBV5-1,TRBJ1-1,NA,TRBD1,TGCGCCAGCAGCTTTGACAGGGGGGACTCCGAAGCTTTCTTT,CASSFDRGDSEAFF
TRBV5-4,TRBJ1-2,NA,NA,TGTGCCAGCAGCTTGGGTGGCAGGGGAACCTATGGCTACACCTTC,CASSLGGRGTYGYTF
TRBV27,TRBJ2-5,NA,TRBD2,TGTGCCAGCAGTTTCAGCGGGATGGAGACCCAGTACTTC,CASSFSGMETQYF
TRBV16,TRBJ1-6,NA,NA,TGTGCCAGCAGCCAAAGGGATTCACCCCTCCACTTT,CASSQRDSPLHF
TRBV6-4,TRBJ2-1,many,TRBD2,TGTGCCAGCAGTGGGACTAGCGGGAGCAATGAGCAGTTCTTC,CASSGTSGSNEQFF
TRBV5-1,TRBJ2-7,NA,NA,TGCGCCAGCAGCTTGGCCCCGGACAGCTACGAGCAGTACTTC,CASSLAPDSYEQYF